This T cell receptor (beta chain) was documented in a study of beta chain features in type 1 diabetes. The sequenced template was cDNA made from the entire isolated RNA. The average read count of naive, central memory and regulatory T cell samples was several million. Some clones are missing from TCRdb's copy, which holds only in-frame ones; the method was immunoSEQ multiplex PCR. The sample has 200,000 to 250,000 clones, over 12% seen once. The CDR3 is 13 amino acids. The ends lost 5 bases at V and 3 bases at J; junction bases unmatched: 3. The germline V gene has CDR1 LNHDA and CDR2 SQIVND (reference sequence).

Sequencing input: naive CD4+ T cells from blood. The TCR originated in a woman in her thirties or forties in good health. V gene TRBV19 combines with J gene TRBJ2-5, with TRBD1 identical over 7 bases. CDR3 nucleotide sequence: TGTGCCAGTAGTGACCAGGGGGAAGAGACCCAGTACTTC. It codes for CASSDQGEETQYF.